This passage covers 8 T cell receptor beta chains from one sample sequenced in a study of T-cell reconstitution after alpha-beta-depleted transplantation in children. TCRbeta library construction was performed incorporating unique molecular identifiers. TCRdb analysed the PCR reads with MiXCR anew, one entry per CDR3 protein. The sample shows 450,000 to 600,000 distinct CDR3 sequences, less than 35% of them seen only once. The material was PBMCs from the stem cell graft donor, obtained from the stem cell graft. The source is a human donor who donated a stem cell graft to a child with aplastic anemia.

The chain recombines TRBV19 with TRBJ2-1; TRBD1 matches at 9 bases. Trimming took 5 bases from V and 5 from J; bases not matched to a gene: 13. This CDR3 contains 17 residues. The germline V gene encodes CDR1 LNHDA and CDR2 SQIVND (reference sequence). CDR3 residues: CASSVRQGDGADNEQFF. As DNA, the CDR3 is TGTGCCAGTAGTGTTAGACAGGGGGATGGCGCCGACAATGAGCAGTTCTTC. Full variable domain (missing parts from reference TRBV19 and TRBJ2-1): DGGITQSPKYLFRKEGQNVTLSCEQNLNHDAMYWYRQDPGQGLRLIYYSQIVNDFQKGDIAEGYSVSREKKESFPLTVTSAQKNPTAFYLCASSVRQGDGADNEQFFGPGTRLTVL.

The table lists this clonotype with a few counts. The J gene is TRBJ1-5, the V gene TRBV6-2 or TRBV6-3; no definite D call. The CDR3 contains 15 residues. V lost 9 bases to trimming and J lost 1 base, with 16 bases between them. The germline CDR1 and CDR2 sequences are MNHEY and SVGEGT. Written as DNA, the CDR3 is TGTGCCAGTACCCCGGATTTTGGGAGCAATCAGCCCCAGCATTTT. It encodes CASTPDFGSNQPQHF.

DNA of the CDR3: TGCAGTGCCCCGTGGGGCGGGAGGGCCACCGGGGAGCTGTTTTTT. As protein: CSAPWGGRATGELFF. This sequence joins TRBV20-1 and TRBJ2-2, with TRBD2 matching over 9 bases. The CDR3 has 15 amino acids. The germline V gene encodes CDR1 DFQATT and CDR2 SNEGSKA (reference sequence). V shed 6 bases, J shed 4 bases, and the junction held 9 bases outside the gene matches.

The chain carries TRBV20-1 and TRBJ1-5; perhaps TRBD1 as D (6 bases). Germline CDR1 reads DFQATT; CDR2 reads SNEGSKA (reference sequence). Trimming removed 5 bases from V and 3 bases from J, with 23 bases in between. This CDR3 contains 17 residues. The CDR3 bases are TGCAGTGCTCCTTTAGGGGGATTCCGGGGTCCCAATCAGCCCCAGCATTTT. Protein sequence: CSAPLGGFRGPNQPQHF.

There are a few counts of this clonotype. The CDR3 sequence is CASSPEWQGQDTEAFF. The CDR3 DNA follows: TGCGCCAGCAGCCCGGAATGGCAGGGGCAGGACACTGAAGCTTTCTTT. This chain links TRBV4-3 with TRBJ1-1; TRBD1 is a possible D gene (6 bases). In germline, CDR1 is LGHNA, CDR2 YSLEER. The CDR3 consists of 16 residues. The germline V and J ends were trimmed by 4 bases and 3 bases, with 18 bases remaining between them.

This clonotype has a handful of counts. The chain joins TRBV7-2 to TRBJ1-6; D possibly corresponds to TRBD1 (5 bases). CDR3 size: 13 residues. Germline-derived CDR1 and CDR2 are SGHTA and FQGNSA. V lost 6 bases, J lost 8 bases, and 11 bases lay in between. CDR3 in DNA: TGTGCCAGCAGAGGGATGGGGGATTCACCCCTCCACTTT. This codes for CASRGMGDSPLHF.

This clonotype was counted a few times. The chain uses TRBV20-1 and TRBJ1-2, with D perhaps matching TRBD1 (5 bases). The CDR3 extends over 13 amino acids. V lost 3 bases and J 8 bases, leaving 16 bases between the germline ends. Germline values: CDR1 DFQATT, CDR2 SNEGSKA (reference sequence). CDR3 DNA: TGCAGTGCTAGCGGGGGGTTAACAGCAGGCTACACCTTC. Its translation: CSASGGLTAGYTF.

This chain connects TRBV12-3 or TRBV12-4 to TRBJ2-5, with 7 bases identical to TRBD2. This CDR3 has 14 residues. Losses at the gene ends were 6 bases for V and 2 bases for J; bases not matched to a gene: 6. As DNA, the CDR3 is TGTGCCAGCAGACTCTCCGGGAGGCAAGAGACCCAGTACTTC. The encoded protein is CASRLSGRQETQYF.